A selection of T cell receptor beta chains follows, all from one sample in a study of regulatory T cells in long-lasting Graves disease. TCRdb re-analysed the multiplex PCR reads in MiXCR, keeping a single row per CDR3 protein. This sample yields approximately 360,000 distinct CDR3 sequences, of which 10% to 15% are seen a single time; 15% to 20% belongs to the top ten. The sample also formed part of further work on T cells in Graves' hyperthyroidism and ophthalmopathy.

Material: peripheral blood mononuclear cells (PBMCs), obtained at new diagnosis, from a patient treated with antithyroid drugs. The source of these receptors is a woman aged 18-29 years with Graves disease. The CDR3 runs from the conserved cysteine through the conserved F or W. D genes are given only for firm matches. For some rows the clone size is stated as once, few or many, or as a class when expanded; others skip it.

clone_size	v_call	d_call	j_call	cdr3_aa
many	TRBV6-1	.	TRBJ1-4	CASAPSPDLRGEKLFF
many	TRBV5-1	.	TRBJ1-1	CASSTSYFPPEAFF
.	TRBV4-1	.	TRBJ2-1	CASSQGPRTDYNEQFF
.	TRBV7-9	.	TRBJ1-5	CASSHLDSNQPQHF
.	TRBV12-3/TRBV12-4	.	TRBJ2-5	CASTEGGGPRETQYF
few	TRBV5-1	.	TRBJ2-5	CASSPGIYGQETQYF
.	TRBV4-3	TRBD2	.	CASSQGVAGGPPEETQYF
many	TRBV18	TRBD1	TRBJ1-1	CASSPPLTTDRANTEAFF
.	TRBV7-2	TRBD2	TRBJ2-7	CASSSRDGGRAGPLYEQYF
many	TRBV28	.	TRBJ1-3	CASSLSRSGNTIYF
many	TRBV27	.	TRBJ1-5	CASSSLLGGADNQPQHF
few	TRBV25-1	TRBD2	TRBJ2-2	CASSDGLAGVWTGELFF
many	TRBV20-1	TRBD1	TRBJ2-3	CSARETGVYTQYF
.	TRBV7-2	.	TRBJ2-2	CASAPAGPGELFF
.	TRBV4-1	TRBD1	TRBJ1-2	CASSPGQGIVTYGYTF
many	TRBV7-3	.	TRBJ2-1	CASSLEDGNEQFF
many	TRBV6-5	.	TRBJ2-2	CASSYPSSTGELFF
many	TRBV28	.	TRBJ2-5	CASNLGRGLETQYF
.	TRBV20-1	TRBD1	TRBJ1-5	CSASLDRVYQPQHF
few	TRBV7-2	.	TRBJ2-1	CASSARWGVGEQFF
many	TRBV4-1	.	TRBJ2-1	CASSHVRLGNEQFF
few	TRBV9	.	TRBJ1-1	CASSWQAQNTEAFF
.	TRBV7-2	.	TRBJ1-2	CASSLEVWANYGYTF
few	TRBV6-5	TRBD1	TRBJ1-6	CASSYLWDRNSPLHF
.	TRBV9	.	TRBJ2-3	CASSVLTSLWGPDTQYF
.	TRBV7-8	.	TRBJ1-4	CASSRRGGGGEKLFF
.	TRBV7-6	.	TRBJ2-2	CASSNSGIRFEMGELFF
many	TRBV5-1	TRBD1	TRBJ1-2	CASSARDRGEGYTF
many	TRBV20-1	.	TRBJ2-4	CSATVVEGGKNIQYF
many	TRBV2	.	TRBJ1-2	CASSESGEGGYTF
many	TRBV6-2/TRBV6-3	TRBD2	TRBJ2-1	CASSYLQRESRGQFF
few	TRBV29-1	.	TRBJ1-2	CSVERGGRADYGYTF
many	TRBV7-2	.	TRBJ1-5	CASRESNQPQHF
many	TRBV3-1	.	TRBJ2-2	CASSPFDLNTGELFF
.	TRBV19	.	TRBJ1-1	CASTAGANTEAFF
many	TRBV11-2	.	TRBJ2-2	CASSSGTHNTGELFF
many	TRBV18	TRBD1	TRBJ2-3	CASSWRQGLDTQYF
few	TRBV4-3	TRBD1	TRBJ2-1	CASSQDPGTGWGEQFF
many	TRBV24-1	TRBD2	TRBJ2-1	CATSDLTLAGGNEQFF
many	TRBV4-1	.	TRBJ1-5	CASSPGAPNQPQHF